The next 8 T cell receptor beta chains were all read from a single sample in a study of PD-1 blockade in classical Hodgkin lymphoma. Stated time point: cycle 4 day 1 (C4D1), after five to seven weeks of nivolumab. Each patient relapsed following autologous stem cell transplantation, and prior brentuximab vedotin exposure differed. The assay was immunoSEQ multiplex PCR, and TCRdb's table has in-frame clones only and misses some. The repertoire consists of 80,000 to 95,000 clones, with around 80% occurring once and the leading ten covering about a sixth. The specimen comprised peripheral blood mononuclear cells (PBMCs), sampled before the fourth cycle of nivolumab. The source of these receptors is a human donor with classical Hodgkin lymphoma.

This rearrangement joins TRBV23-1 to TRBJ1-2, with 7 bases lining up with TRBD1. TRBV23-1 is an ORF for which the function is uncertain. CDR3 length equals 15 residues. V shed 6 bases and J 2 bases; nucleotides not matched to a gene: 9. The CDR3 DNA is TGCGCCAGCAGACCGGGACAGCAGCTAAACTATGGCTACACCTTC. Translation gives CASRPGQQLNYGYTF.

The chain combines TRBV5-1 with TRBJ2-7; possible D gene TRBD2, 6 bases. V was shortened by 0 bases and J by 3 bases, with 13 bases between the two germline ends. From germline, CDR1 is SGHRS and CDR2 YFSETQ. The CDR3 covers 15 residues. CDR3 coding DNA: TGCGCCAGCAGCTTGGCCGGGGGACTTATCTACGAGCAGTACTTC. Amino acid sequence: CASSLAGGLIYEQYF. Complete variable domain (other parts from reference TRBV5-1 and TRBJ2-7): KAGVTQTPRYLIKTRGQQVTLSCSPISGHRSVSWYQQTPGQGLQFLFEYFSETQRNKGNFPGRFSGRQFSNSRSEMNVSTLELGDSALYLCASSLAGGLIYEQYFGPGTRLTVT.

The chain joins TRBV5-1 to TRBJ2-1; TRBD2 matches 11 bases. V was pared by 1 base and J by 8 bases, with 5 bases of the junction left unmatched. The CDR3 has 15 residues. Looked up from germline, CDR1 is SGHRS and CDR2 is YFSETQ. DNA of the CDR3: TGCGCCAGCAGCTTGACTAGCGGGAGCAGCCATGAGCAGTTCTTC. Translating it yields CASSLTSGSSHEQFF.

This sequence joins TRBV11-2 and TRBJ2-7, with D possibly called TRBD1 or TRBD2 (6 bases each). Looked up from germline, CDR1 is SGHAT and CDR2 is FQNNGV. This CDR3 region has 15 residues. Trimming removed 0 bases at V and 2 bases at J, with 11 bases between. As DNA, the CDR3 is TGTGCCAGCAGCTTAGAAAGGGGGGTCCCCTACGAGCAGTACTTC. Translated, it gives CASSLERGVPYEQYF. Together with reference TRBV11-2 and TRBJ2-7, the CDR3 gives the full variable domain: EAGVAQSPRYKIIEKRQSVAFWCNPISGHATLYWYQQILGQGPKLLIQFQNNGVVDDSQLPKDRFSAERLKGVDSTLKIQPAKLEDSAVYLCASSLERGVPYEQYFGPGTRLTVT.

The chain couples TRBV6-5 to TRBJ2-7, with 8 bases lining up with TRBD2. J lost 1 base, V lost 6 bases, and 5 bases had no gene match. The CDR3 is 14 amino acids. In germline, CDR1 is MNHEY, CDR2 SVGAGI. The CDR3 nucleotides are TGTGCCAGCAGCCGGGGGGGACTGTCCTACGAGCAGTACTTC. It yields the protein CASSRGGLSYEQYF.

The J gene is TRBJ2-7, the V gene TRBV27, with TRBD2 matching 12 bases. CDR3 size: 17 residues. V was pared by 5 bases and J by 1 base, with 9 bases of the junction left unmatched. Germline CDR1 MNHEY, CDR2 SMNVEV (reference sequence). The DNA of the CDR3 is TGTGCCAGCAGTCAAACCGGGACTAGCGGGCAATCCTACGAGCAGTACTTC. Protein product: CASSQTGTSGQSYEQYF.

This clone was observed a single time. The V gene is TRBV5-4, the J gene TRBJ2-6; 13 positions match TRBD2. Per the germline V gene, CDR1 is SGHNT and CDR2 is YYREEE (reference sequence). V lost 4 bases to trimming and J lost 4 bases; unmatched junction nucleotides: 11. The CDR3 runs to 19 residues. CDR3 residues: CASSLRLAGGPLGANVLTF. CDR3 DNA: TGTGCCAGCAGCCTACGACTAGCGGGAGGCCCCCTAGGGGCCAACGTCCTGACTTTC. Full variable domain (missing parts from reference TRBV5-4 and TRBJ2-6): ETGVTQSPTHLIKTRGQQVTLRCSSQSGHNTVSWYQQALGQGPQFIFQYYREEENGRGNFPPRFSGLQFPNYSSELNVNALELDDSALYLCASSLRLAGGPLGANVLTFGAGSRLTVL.

The chain has TRBV20-1 and TRBJ2-5; D remains unclear. The germline V gene encodes CDR1 DFQATT and CDR2 SNEGSKA (reference sequence). V gave up 6 bases and J gave up 5 bases, with 10 bases separating them. The CDR3 runs to 11 residues. CDR3 amino acids: CSAQKGETQYF. The CDR3 DNA is TGCAGTGCCCAGAAGGGCGAGACCCAGTACTTC.